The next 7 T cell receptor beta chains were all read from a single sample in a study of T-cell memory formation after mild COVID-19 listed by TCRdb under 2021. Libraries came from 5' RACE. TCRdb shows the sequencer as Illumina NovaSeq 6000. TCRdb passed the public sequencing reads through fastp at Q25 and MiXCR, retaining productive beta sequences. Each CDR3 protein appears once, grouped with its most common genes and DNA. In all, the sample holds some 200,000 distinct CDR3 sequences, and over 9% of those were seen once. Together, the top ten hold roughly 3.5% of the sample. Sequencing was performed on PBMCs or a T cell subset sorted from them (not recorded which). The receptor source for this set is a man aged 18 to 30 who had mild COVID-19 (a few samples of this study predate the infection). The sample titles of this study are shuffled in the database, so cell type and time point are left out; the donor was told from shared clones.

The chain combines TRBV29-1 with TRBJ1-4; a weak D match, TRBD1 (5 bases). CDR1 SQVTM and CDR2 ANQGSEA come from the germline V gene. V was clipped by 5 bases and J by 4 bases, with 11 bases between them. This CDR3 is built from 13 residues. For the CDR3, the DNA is TGCAGCGTTCCGGGACGGGATAATGAAAAACTGTTTTTT. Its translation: CSVPGRDNEKLFF.

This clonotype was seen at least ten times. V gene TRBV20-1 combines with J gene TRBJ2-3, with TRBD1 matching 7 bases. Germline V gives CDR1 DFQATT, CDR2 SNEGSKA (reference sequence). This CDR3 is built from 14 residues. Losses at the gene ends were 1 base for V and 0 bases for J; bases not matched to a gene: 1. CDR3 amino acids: CSARGDRSTDTQYF. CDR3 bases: TGCAGTGCTAGAGGGGACAGAAGCACAGATACGCAGTATTTT.

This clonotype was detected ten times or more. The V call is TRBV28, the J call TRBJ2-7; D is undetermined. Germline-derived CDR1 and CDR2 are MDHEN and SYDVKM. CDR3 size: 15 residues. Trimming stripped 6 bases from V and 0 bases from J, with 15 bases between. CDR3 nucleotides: TGTGCCAGCAGCCCAACGGTCGGCTACTCCTACGAGCAGTACGTC. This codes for CASSPTVGYSYEQYV.

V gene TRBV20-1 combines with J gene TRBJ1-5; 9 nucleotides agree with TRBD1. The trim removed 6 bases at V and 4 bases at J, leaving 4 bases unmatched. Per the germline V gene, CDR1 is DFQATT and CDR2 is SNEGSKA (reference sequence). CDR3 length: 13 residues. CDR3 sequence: CSAKGQGNQPQHF. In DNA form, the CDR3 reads TGCAGTGCAAAGGGACAGGGAAATCAGCCCCAGCATTTT.

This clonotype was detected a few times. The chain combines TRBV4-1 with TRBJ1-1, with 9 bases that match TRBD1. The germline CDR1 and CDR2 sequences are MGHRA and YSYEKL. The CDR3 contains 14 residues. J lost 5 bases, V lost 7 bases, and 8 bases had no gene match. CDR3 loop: CASKPTGGRTEAFF. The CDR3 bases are TGCGCCAGCAAACCGACAGGGGGAAGGACTGAAGCTTTCTTT.

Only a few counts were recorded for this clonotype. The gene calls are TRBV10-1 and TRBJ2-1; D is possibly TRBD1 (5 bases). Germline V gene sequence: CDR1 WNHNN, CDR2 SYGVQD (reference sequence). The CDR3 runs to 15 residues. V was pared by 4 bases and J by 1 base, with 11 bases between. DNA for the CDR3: TGCGCCAGCAGTGTTTCAGGGATGTCCTACAATGAGCAGTTCTTC. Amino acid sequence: CASSVSGMSYNEQFF.

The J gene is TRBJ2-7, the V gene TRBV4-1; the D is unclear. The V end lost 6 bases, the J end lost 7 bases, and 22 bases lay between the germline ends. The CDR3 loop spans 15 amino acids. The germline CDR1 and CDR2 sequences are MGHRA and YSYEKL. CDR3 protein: CASSEDLGSTREQYV. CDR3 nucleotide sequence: TGCGCCAGCAGTGAAGATTTAGGATCGACGCGGGAGCAGTACGTC.